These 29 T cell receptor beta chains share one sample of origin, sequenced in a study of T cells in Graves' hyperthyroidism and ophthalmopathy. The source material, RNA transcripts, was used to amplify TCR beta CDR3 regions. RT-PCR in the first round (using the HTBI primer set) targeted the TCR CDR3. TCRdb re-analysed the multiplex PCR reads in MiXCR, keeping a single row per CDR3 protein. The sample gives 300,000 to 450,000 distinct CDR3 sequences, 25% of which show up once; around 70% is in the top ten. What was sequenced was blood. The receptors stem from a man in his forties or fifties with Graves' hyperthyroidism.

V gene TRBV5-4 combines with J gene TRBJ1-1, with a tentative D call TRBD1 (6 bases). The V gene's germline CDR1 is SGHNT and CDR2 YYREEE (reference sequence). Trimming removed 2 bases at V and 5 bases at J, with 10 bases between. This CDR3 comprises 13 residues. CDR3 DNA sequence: TGTGCCAGCAGCTTTGAGGGGGTTACTGAAGCTTTCTTT. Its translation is CASSFEGVTEAFF.

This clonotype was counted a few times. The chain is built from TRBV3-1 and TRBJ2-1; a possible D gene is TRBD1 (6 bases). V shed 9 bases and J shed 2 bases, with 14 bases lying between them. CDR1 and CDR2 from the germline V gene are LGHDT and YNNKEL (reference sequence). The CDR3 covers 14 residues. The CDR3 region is CASTLDSAYNEQFF. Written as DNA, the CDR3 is TGTGCCAGTACCTTGGACAGCGCCTACAATGAGCAGTTCTTC.

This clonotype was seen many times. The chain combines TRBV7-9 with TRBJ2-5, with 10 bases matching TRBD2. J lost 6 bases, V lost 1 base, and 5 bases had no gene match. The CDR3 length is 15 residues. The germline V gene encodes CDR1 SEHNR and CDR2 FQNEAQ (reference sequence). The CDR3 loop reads CASSLEASGSQTQYF. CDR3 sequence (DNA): TGTGCCAGCAGCTTAGAGGCTAGCGGGAGCCAGACCCAGTACTTC.

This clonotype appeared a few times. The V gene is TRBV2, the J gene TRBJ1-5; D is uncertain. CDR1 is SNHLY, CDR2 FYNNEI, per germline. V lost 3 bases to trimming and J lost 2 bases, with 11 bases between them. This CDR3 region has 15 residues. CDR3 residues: CASSDTRGGNQPQHF. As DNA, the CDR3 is TGTGCCAGCAGTGACACCCGAGGCGGCAATCAGCCCCAGCATTTT.

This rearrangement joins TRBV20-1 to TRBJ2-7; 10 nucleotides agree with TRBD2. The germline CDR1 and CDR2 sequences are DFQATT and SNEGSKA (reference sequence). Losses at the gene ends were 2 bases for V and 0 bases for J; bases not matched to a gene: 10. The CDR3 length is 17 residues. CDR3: CSARSPLTSGLSYEQYF. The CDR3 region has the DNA TGCAGTGCTAGATCCCCTTTGACTAGCGGGCTCTCCTACGAGCAGTACTTC.

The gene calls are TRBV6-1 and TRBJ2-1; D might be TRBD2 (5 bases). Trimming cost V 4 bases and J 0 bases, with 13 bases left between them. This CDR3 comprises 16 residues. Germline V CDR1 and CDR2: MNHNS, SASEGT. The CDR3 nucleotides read TGTGCCAGCAGTGTGGTACTAGTGGACTCCTACAATGAGCAGTTCTTC. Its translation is CASSVVLVDSYNEQFF.

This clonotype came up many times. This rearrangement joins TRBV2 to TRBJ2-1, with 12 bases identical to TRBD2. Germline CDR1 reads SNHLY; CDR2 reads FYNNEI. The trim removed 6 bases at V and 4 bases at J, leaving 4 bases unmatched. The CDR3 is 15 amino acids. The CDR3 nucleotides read TGTGCCAGCAGGGCCGGACTAGCGGGGTACAATGAGCAGTTCTTC. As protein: CASRAGLAGYNEQFF.

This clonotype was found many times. The CDR3 spells CASSFQAGETQYF. CDR3 bases: TGTGCCAGCAGCTTCCAAGCGGGAGAGACCCAGTACTTC. The J gene is TRBJ2-5, the V gene TRBV7-2; possible D gene TRBD2, 6 bases. Germline V gives CDR1 SGHTA, CDR2 FQGNSA. There are 13 residues in the CDR3. Trimming shortened V by 3 bases and J by 4 bases, and 9 bases separated the two germline ends. The full variable domain, its missing parts supplied by reference TRBV7-2 and TRBJ2-5, is GAGVSQSPSNKVTEKGKDVELRCDPISGHTALYWYRQSLGQGLEFLIYFQGNSAPDKSGLPSDRFSAERTGGSVSTLTIQRTQQEDSAVYLCASSFQAGETQYFGPGTRLLVL.

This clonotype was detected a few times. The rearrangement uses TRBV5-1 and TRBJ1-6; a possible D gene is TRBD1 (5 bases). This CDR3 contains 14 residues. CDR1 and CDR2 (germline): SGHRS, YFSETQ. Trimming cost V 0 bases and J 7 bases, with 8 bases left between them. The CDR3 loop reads CASSLEWDNSPLHF. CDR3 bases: TGCGCCAGCAGCTTGGAATGGGACAATTCACCCCTCCACTTT.

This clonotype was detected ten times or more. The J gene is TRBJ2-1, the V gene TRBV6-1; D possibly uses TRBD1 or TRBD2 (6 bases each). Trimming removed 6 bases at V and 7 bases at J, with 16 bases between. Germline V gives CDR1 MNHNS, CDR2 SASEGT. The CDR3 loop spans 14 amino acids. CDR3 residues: CASRWGEGGNEQFF. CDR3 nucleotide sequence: TGTGCCAGCAGGTGGGGGGAAGGGGGGAATGAGCAGTTCTTC.

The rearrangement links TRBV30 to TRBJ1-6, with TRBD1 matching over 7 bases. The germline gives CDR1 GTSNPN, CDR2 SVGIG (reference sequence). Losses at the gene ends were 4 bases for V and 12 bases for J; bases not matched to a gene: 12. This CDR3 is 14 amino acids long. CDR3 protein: CAWKATGPERPLHF. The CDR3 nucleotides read TGTGCCTGGAAGGCGACAGGGCCTGAGAGACCCCTCCACTTT.

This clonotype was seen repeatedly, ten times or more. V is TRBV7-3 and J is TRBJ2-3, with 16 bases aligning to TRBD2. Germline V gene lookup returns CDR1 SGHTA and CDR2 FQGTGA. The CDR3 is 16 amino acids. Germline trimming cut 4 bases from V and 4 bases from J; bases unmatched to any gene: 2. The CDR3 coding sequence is TGTGCCAGCAGCTCCGGGACTAGCGGGAGGGCAGATACGCAGTATTTT. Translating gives CASSSGTSGRADTQYF.

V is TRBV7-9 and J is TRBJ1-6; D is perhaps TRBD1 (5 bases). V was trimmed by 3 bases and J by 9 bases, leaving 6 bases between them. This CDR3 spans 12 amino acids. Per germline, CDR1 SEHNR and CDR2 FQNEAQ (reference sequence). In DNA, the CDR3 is TGTGCCAGCAGCTTCAGGGTTTCACCCCTCCACTTT. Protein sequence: CASSFRVSPLHF.

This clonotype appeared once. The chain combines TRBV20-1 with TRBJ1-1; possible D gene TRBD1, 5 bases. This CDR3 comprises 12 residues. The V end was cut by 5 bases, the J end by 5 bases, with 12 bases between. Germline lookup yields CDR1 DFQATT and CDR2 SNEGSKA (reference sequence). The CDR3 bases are TGCAGTGCTGGTAAAGGGGAAACTGAAGCTTTCTTT. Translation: CSAGKGETEAFF.

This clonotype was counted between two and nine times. The CDR3 loop reads CSVVDRVGWSTNEKLFF. The CDR3 DNA is TGCAGCGTTGTAGACAGGGTTGGATGGTCAACTAATGAAAAACTGTTTTTT. This sequence joins TRBV29-1 and TRBJ1-4, with 7 bases that match TRBD1. The CDR3 extends over 17 amino acids. In germline, CDR1 is SQVTM, CDR2 ANQGSEA. V lost 4 bases and J lost 0; bases outside the gene matches: 11.

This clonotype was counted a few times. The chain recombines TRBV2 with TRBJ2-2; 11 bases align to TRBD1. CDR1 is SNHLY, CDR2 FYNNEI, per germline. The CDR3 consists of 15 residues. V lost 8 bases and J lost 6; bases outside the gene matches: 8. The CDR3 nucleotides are TGTGCCAGCTTCCGGGACAGGGGGTCCCCCGGGGAGCTGTTTTTT. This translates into CASFRDRGSPGELFF.

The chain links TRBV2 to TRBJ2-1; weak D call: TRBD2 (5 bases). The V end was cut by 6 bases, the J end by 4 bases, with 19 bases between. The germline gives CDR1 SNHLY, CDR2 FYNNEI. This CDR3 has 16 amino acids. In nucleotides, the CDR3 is TGTGCCAGCAGCGGCGGGTCTCCCCTGGCGTACAATGAGCAGTTCTTC. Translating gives CASSGGSPLAYNEQFF.

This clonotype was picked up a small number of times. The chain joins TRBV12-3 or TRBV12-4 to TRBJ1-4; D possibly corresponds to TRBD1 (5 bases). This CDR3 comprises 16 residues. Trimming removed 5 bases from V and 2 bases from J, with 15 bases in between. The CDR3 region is CASSLGGMGTNEKLFF. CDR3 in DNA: TGTGCCAGCAGTCTGGGGGGGATGGGGACTAATGAAAAACTGTTTTTT.

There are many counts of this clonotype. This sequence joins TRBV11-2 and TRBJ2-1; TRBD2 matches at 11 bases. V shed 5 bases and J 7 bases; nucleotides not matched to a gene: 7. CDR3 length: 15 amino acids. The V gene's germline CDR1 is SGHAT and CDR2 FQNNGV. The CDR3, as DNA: TGTGCCAGCAGCAGACTAGCGGGATTGCGGAATGAGCAGTTCTTC. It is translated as CASSRLAGLRNEQFF.

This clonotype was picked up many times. This CDR3 is CASSNNRDMNTEAFF. The CDR3, as DNA: TGTGCCAGCAGCAACAACAGGGACATGAACACTGAAGCTTTCTTT. The chain uses TRBV7-3 and TRBJ1-1; tentative D call: TRBD1 (6 bases). CDR3 length: 15 amino acids. From germline, CDR1 is SGHTA and CDR2 FQGTGA. Trimming removed 5 bases at V and 0 bases at J, with 13 bases between.

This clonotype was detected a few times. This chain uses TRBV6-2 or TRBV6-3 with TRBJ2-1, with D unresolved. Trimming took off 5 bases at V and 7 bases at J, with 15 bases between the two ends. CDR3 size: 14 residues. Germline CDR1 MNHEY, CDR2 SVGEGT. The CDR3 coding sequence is TGTGCCAGCAGTCCAGGATACGGGTCAAATGAGCAGTTCTTC. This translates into CASSPGYGSNEQFF.

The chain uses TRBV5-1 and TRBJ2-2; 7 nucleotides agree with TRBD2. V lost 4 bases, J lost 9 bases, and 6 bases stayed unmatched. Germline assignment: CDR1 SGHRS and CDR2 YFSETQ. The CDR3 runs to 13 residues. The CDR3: CASSQGGSRELFF. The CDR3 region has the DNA TGCGCCAGCAGCCAGGGCGGGAGTCGGGAGCTGTTTTTT.

For the CDR3, the DNA is TGTGCCAGCAGCCTTCGGGGGGGAGGGGAGACCCAGTACTTC. It yields the protein CASSLRGGGETQYF. This chain connects TRBV3-1 to TRBJ2-5; 8 nucleotides agree with TRBD2. The length of the CDR3 is 14 residues. With 4 bases clipped from V and 5 bases from J, the junction kept 6 bases outside the gene matches. CDR1 is LGHDT, CDR2 YNNKEL, per germline (reference sequence).

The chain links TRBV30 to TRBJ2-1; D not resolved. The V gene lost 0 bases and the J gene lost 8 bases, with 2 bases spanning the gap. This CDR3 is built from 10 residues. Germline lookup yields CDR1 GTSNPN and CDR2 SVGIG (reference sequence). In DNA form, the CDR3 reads TGTGCCTGGAGTGTATATGAGCAGTTCTTC. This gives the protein CAWSVYEQFF.

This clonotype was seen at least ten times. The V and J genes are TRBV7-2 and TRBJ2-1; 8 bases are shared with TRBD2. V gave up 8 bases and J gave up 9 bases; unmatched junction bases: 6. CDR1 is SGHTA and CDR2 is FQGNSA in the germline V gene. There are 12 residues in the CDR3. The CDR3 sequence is CASGERELEQFF. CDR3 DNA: TGTGCCAGCGGCGAGCGGGAGCTTGAGCAGTTCTTC.

The chain's CDR3 is CASSLNLAPYNEQFF. The CDR3, as DNA: TGTGCCAGCAGCTTAAACTTAGCTCCCTACAATGAGCAGTTCTTC. This sequence joins TRBV11-3 and TRBJ2-1; the D is unclear. CDR3 length: 15 amino acids. Germline V lookup: CDR1 SGHNT, CDR2 YENEEA. Trimming took off 2 bases at V and 2 bases at J, with 10 bases between the two ends.

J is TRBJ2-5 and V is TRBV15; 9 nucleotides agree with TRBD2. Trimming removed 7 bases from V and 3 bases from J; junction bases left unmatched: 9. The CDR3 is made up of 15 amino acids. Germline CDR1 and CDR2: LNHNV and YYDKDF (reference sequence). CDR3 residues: CATTPLPSGKETQYF. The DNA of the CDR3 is TGTGCCACCACCCCACTGCCTAGCGGGAAAGAGACCCAGTACTTC.

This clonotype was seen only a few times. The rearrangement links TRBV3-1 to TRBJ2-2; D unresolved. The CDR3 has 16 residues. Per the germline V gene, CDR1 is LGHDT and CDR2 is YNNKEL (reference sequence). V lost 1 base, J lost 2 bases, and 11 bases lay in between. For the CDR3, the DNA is TGTGCCAGCAGCCAAGCCCCACATCCAAACACCGGGGAGCTGTTTTTT. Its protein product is CASSQAPHPNTGELFF.

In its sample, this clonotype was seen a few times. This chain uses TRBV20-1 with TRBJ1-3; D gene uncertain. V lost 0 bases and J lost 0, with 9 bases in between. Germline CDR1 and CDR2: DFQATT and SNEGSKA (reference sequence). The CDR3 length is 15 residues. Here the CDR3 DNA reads TGCAGTGCTAGAGATCCTCATTTCTCTGGAAACACCATATATTTT. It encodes CSARDPHFSGNTIYF.